These 32 T cell receptor beta chains share one sample of origin, sequenced in a study of cytomegalovirus exposure and HLA in healthy donors. PCR employed 60 Vbeta and 13 Jbeta primers. Sequencing was performed with immunoSEQ multiplex PCR; in TCRdb, only in-frame clones are kept and a portion is missing. The sample carries 85,000 to 130,000 clones, approximately 80% recorded once. The material sequenced was PBMCs. The receptors come from a young woman in good health and CMV-seropositive.

In its sample, this clone was seen a few times. The chain links TRBV27 to TRBJ1-5, with D possibly being TRBD1 (5 bases). CDR3 length equals 15 residues. The V gene's germline CDR1 is MNHEY and CDR2 SMNVEV (reference sequence). V was shortened by 5 bases and J by 1 base, with 12 bases between the two germline ends. The CDR3 loop reads CASSPHPGSNQPQHF. Here the CDR3 DNA reads TGTGCCAGCAGTCCTCACCCAGGGAGCAATCAGCCCCAGCATTTT.

The chain carries TRBV19 and TRBJ1-5; D is uncertain. This CDR3 region has 14 residues. Germline CDR1 reads LNHDA; CDR2 reads SQIVND (reference sequence). Trimming shortened V by 6 bases and J by 4 bases, and 13 bases separated the two germline ends. CDR3 protein: CASSTRERNQPQHF. For the CDR3, the DNA is TGTGCCAGTAGCACCCGGGAGAGAAATCAGCCCCAGCATTTT.

The chain employs TRBV7-2 and TRBJ2-1; 9 nucleotides align to TRBD2. CDR3 length equals 14 residues. V dropped 4 bases and J dropped 7; count of bases not matched to a gene: 5. CDR1 and CDR2 (germline): SGHTA, FQGNSA. CDR3 sequence reads: CASSSRTSVNEQFF. The DNA for the CDR3 is TGTGCCAGCAGCTCCCGGACTAGCGTTAATGAGCAGTTCTTC.

J is TRBJ1-4 and V is TRBV28; 7 bases map to TRBD1. There are 15 residues in the CDR3. Germline assignment: CDR1 MDHEN and CDR2 SYDVKM. V lost 6 bases, J lost 5 bases, and 9 bases stayed unmatched. Here the CDR3 DNA reads TGTGCCAGCAGGACTCAGGGACAGCCGAATGAAAAACTGTTTTTT. This gives the protein CASRTQGQPNEKLFF.

The V call is TRBV9, the J call TRBJ2-2; D uncertain. V was pared by 0 bases and J by 6 bases, with 6 bases between. CDR3 length: 13 amino acids. Germline-derived CDR1 and CDR2 are SGDLS and YYNGEE. The DNA for the CDR3 is TGTGCCAGCAGCGTAGTGAGTGCCGGGGAGCTGTTTTTT. It is translated as CASSVVSAGELFF. The full variable domain, with the rest looked up from reference TRBV9 and TRBJ2-2, is DSGVTQTPKHLITATGQRVTLRCSPRSGDLSVYWYQQSLDQGLQFLIQYYNGEERAKGNILERFSAQQFPDLHSELNLSSLELGDSALYFCASSVVSAGELFFGEGSRLTVL.

V and J are TRBV27 and TRBJ2-3; D unresolved. V lost 5 bases, J lost 4 bases, and 16 bases lay in between. From germline, CDR1 is MNHEY and CDR2 SMNVEV (reference sequence). The CDR3 runs 15 residues. CDR3 coding DNA: TGTGCCAGCAGTCCCACCGGCCTAGTGGCAGATACGCAGTATTTT. This gives the protein CASSPTGLVADTQYF.

The rearrangement joins TRBV7-9 to TRBJ2-7, with D perhaps matching TRBD2 (5 bases). The CDR3 has 14 amino acids. The germline gives CDR1 SEHNR, CDR2 FQNEAQ (reference sequence). The V gene lost 1 base and the J gene lost 5 bases, with 12 bases spanning the gap. The CDR3 bases are TGTGCCAGCAGCTTAGGAGAGGGATCGCACGAGCAGTACTTC. Encoded protein: CASSLGEGSHEQYF.

The J gene is TRBJ2-1, the V gene TRBV27; 9 nucleotides line up with TRBD1. Trimming removed 5 bases from V and 4 bases from J; junction bases left unmatched: 3. CDR1 is MNHEY and CDR2 is SMNVEV in the germline V gene (reference sequence). CDR3 size: 14 residues. Here the CDR3 DNA reads TGTGCCAGCAGTAGGGACAGGGCTTACAATGAGCAGTTCTTC. Translation: CASSRDRAYNEQFF.

V and J are TRBV20-1 and TRBJ1-1; no firm D call. Germline CDR1 reads DFQATT; CDR2 reads SNEGSKA (reference sequence). The CDR3 contains 11 residues. The V and J ends lost 4 bases and 0 bases respectively, with 3 bases between them. For the CDR3, the DNA is TGCAGTGCTATCGTGAACACTGAAGCTTTCTTT. Translating it yields CSAIVNTEAFF.

CDR3 nucleotide sequence: TGTGCCAGCAGCTTAGTTGGGGGCGCTTGGGAGACCCAGTACTTC. This codes for CASSLVGGAWETQYF. The chain joins TRBV11-1 to TRBJ2-5; D possibly corresponds to TRBD1 (6 bases). Germline CDR1 is SGHAT and CDR2 is FQDESV (reference sequence). Trimming pared 1 base from V and 5 bases from J, leaving 14 bases between. The CDR3 length is 15 residues.

This clone was seen once. The gene calls are TRBV7-3 and TRBJ2-2, with 10 bases lining up with TRBD1. The germline CDR1 and CDR2 sequences are SGHTA and FQGTGA. After removal of 4 bases from V and 4 bases from J, the junction contained 6 bases not matched to a gene. This CDR3 has 16 residues. CDR3 sequence: CASSSGGTGATGELFF. CDR3 DNA: TGTGCCAGCAGCTCCGGGGGGACAGGGGCCACCGGGGAGCTGTTTTTT.

This rearrangement joins TRBV6-5 to TRBJ1-3, with TRBD1 identical over 8 bases. This CDR3 spans 15 amino acids. Germline V gene data show CDR1 as MNHEY and CDR2 as SVGAGI. The J segment lost 1 base and the V segment lost 6 bases, leaving 5 bases of the junction unmatched. The CDR3 protein is CASRTTGGSGNTIYF. For the CDR3, the DNA is TGTGCCAGCAGGACTACAGGGGGATCTGGAAACACCATATATTTT.

The rearrangement uses TRBV18 and TRBJ2-5, with TRBD1 as a possible D gene (6 bases). Germline V gene data show CDR1 as KGHSH and CDR2 as LQKENI. The CDR3 has 14 amino acids. V was clipped by 2 bases and J by 3 bases, with 10 bases between them. The CDR3 reads CASSPGQMEETQYF. The CDR3 coding sequence is TGTGCCAGCTCACCAGGACAGATGGAAGAGACCCAGTACTTC. The full variable domain, its missing parts supplied by reference TRBV18 and TRBJ2-5, is NAGVMQNPRHLVRRRGQEARLRCSPMKGHSHVYWYRQLPEEGLKFMVYLQKENIIDESGMPKERFSAEFPKEGPSILRIQQVVRGDSAAYFCASSPGQMEETQYFGPGTRLLVL.

This rearrangement joins TRBV2 to TRBJ2-5; TRBD1 agrees at 7 bases. Per the germline V gene, CDR1 is SNHLY and CDR2 is FYNNEI. The CDR3 runs 13 residues. Trimming took 7 bases from V and 5 from J; bases not matched to a gene: 7. As DNA, the CDR3 is TGTGCCAGCATCTGGACAGGTCGGGAGACCCAGTACTTC. Translating gives CASIWTGRETQYF.

The CDR3 coding sequence is TGTGCCAGCAGCGTAGGGGCAGGAAATTACAATGAGCAGTTCTTC. Amino acids: CASSVGAGNYNEQFF. The J gene is TRBJ2-1, the V gene TRBV9, with no clear D. The CDR3 contains 15 residues. Germline assignment: CDR1 SGDLS and CDR2 YYNGEE. V was pared by 0 bases and J by 4 bases, with 11 bases between. Variable domain in full (rest from reference TRBV9 and TRBJ2-1): DSGVTQTPKHLITATGQRVTLRCSPRSGDLSVYWYQQSLDQGLQFLIQYYNGEERAKGNILERFSAQQFPDLHSELNLSSLELGDSALYFCASSVGAGNYNEQFFGPGTRLTVL.

The V gene is TRBV10-3, the J gene TRBJ2-5; 14 positions agree with TRBD2. Trimming cost V 6 bases and J 4 bases; bases outside gene matches: 13. Germline assignment: CDR1 ENHRY and CDR2 SYGVKD. The CDR3 runs 18 residues. As DNA, the CDR3 is TGTGCCATCAGGGCCGGGACTAGCGGGAGCGGGGGGTCAGAGACCCAGTACTTC. This codes for CAIRAGTSGSGGSETQYF.

The gene calls are TRBV19 and TRBJ1-1; D is undetermined. Germline V gene lookup returns CDR1 LNHDA and CDR2 SQIVND (reference sequence). The CDR3 sequence is 12 residues long. V lost 5 bases and J lost 7, with 11 bases in between. The CDR3 DNA reads as TGTGCCAGTAGTGGAGGCCTGGTTGAAGCTTTCTTT. It specifies CASSGGLVEAFF.

The chain has TRBV6-5 and TRBJ2-1; TRBD2 matches at 11 bases. The CDR3 contains 14 residues. Germline CDR1 MNHEY, CDR2 SVGAGI. V shed 7 bases, J shed 6 bases, and the junction held 5 bases outside the gene matches. In nucleotides, the CDR3 is TGTGCCAGCATTGGGACTAGCGGTAGCAATGAGCAGTTCTTC. This gives the protein CASIGTSGSNEQFF.

V is TRBV4-1 and J is TRBJ2-7; 8 bases align to TRBD1. Trimming removed 5 bases from V and 3 bases from J; junction bases left unmatched: 9. The CDR3 has 15 residues. CDR1 MGHRA and CDR2 YSYEKL come from the germline V gene. CDR3 sequence reads: CASSAPGTGLYEQYF. The CDR3 DNA reads TGCGCCAGCAGCGCCCCCGGGACAGGCCTCTACGAGCAGTACTTC.

The genes are TRBV28 and TRBJ1-2, with TRBD1 matching over 8 bases. The ends lost 5 bases at V and 6 bases at J; junction bases unmatched: 8. Germline loops: CDR1 MDHEN, CDR2 SYDVKM. This CDR3 is built from 14 residues. Here the CDR3 reads CASSTPDRAHGYTF. CDR3 DNA: TGTGCCAGCAGTACCCCGGACAGGGCTCATGGCTACACCTTC.

The rearrangement links TRBV2 to TRBJ2-1; 9 bases map to TRBD2. The germline gives CDR1 SNHLY, CDR2 FYNNEI. The CDR3 is made up of 13 amino acids. Losses at the gene ends were 10 bases for V and 5 bases for J; bases not matched to a gene: 6. CDR3 DNA: TGTGCCATCAAGACTAGCGGACACAATGAGCAGTTCTTC. As protein: CAIKTSGHNEQFF.

This clone was seen more than once but under ten times. The gene calls are TRBV6-1 and TRBJ1-2, with 7 bases aligning to TRBD1. In germline, CDR1 is MNHNS, CDR2 SASEGT. This CDR3 is 14 amino acids long. V lost 6 bases to trimming and J lost 1 base; unmatched junction nucleotides: 5. The CDR3 region has the DNA TGTGCCAGCAGGGACAGGAACGTTAACTATGGCTACACCTTC. Amino acid sequence: CASRDRNVNYGYTF.

Turning to this clone: In this CDR3 the conserved last residue, phenylalanine or tryptophan, is missing, so a read error is likely. Because the CDR3's place on the DNA is in doubt, the DNA is left out and the CDR3 is given as listed by TCRdb. The chain is built from TRBV30 and TRBJ1-1; the table's D gene call, TRBD1, was not cross checked with the DNA. Germline V gives CDR1 GTSNPN, CDR2 SVGIG (reference sequence). Ends included, the CDR3 has 14 residues. CDR3 sequence reads: CAWSLGQGNYEALV.

This chain connects TRBV11-2 to TRBJ2-2; D gene ambiguous. Germline CDR1 SGHAT, CDR2 FQNNGV. This CDR3 region has 14 residues. The germline V and J ends were trimmed by 5 bases and 8 bases, with 15 bases remaining between them. CDR3 sequence reads: CASSGIRVSGELFF. CDR3 DNA: TGTGCCAGCAGCGGTATCCGGGTGTCTGGGGAGCTGTTTTTT.

Written as DNA, the CDR3 is TGCGCCAGCAGCCACCCTCCGGGACAGGACCACGATGAGCAGTTCTTC. This codes for CASSHPPGQDHDEQFF. J is TRBJ2-1 and V is TRBV4-1; 8 bases are shared with TRBD1. The germline gives CDR1 MGHRA, CDR2 YSYEKL. With V trimmed by 3 bases and J by 8 bases, 12 bases remained unmatched. CDR3 size: 16 residues.

The chain uses TRBV6-1 and TRBJ1-1; weak D call: TRBD1 (6 bases). The ends were cut back, 10 bases at V and 0 bases at J, with 12 bases in the middle. The CDR3 totals 13 residues. The germline V gene encodes CDR1 MNHNS and CDR2 SASEGT. CDR3 sequence reads: CATADSLNTEAFF. The CDR3 DNA sequence: TGTGCCACCGCGGACAGTTTGAACACTGAAGCTTTCTTT.

This chain links TRBV4-1 with TRBJ2-1; D is undetermined. CDR1 and CDR2 (germline): MGHRA, YSYEKL. Trimming removed 3 bases from V and 4 bases from J, with 7 bases in between. CDR3 length equals 13 residues. The CDR3, as DNA: TGCGCCAGCAGCCAGAGCCAATACAATGAGCAGTTCTTC. It codes for CASSQSQYNEQFF.

This chain joins TRBV10-2 and TRBJ2-7; possible D gene TRBD1, 5 bases. Trimming pared 7 bases from V and 2 bases from J, leaving 18 bases between. The CDR3 totals 15 residues. Germline CDR1 is WSHSY and CDR2 is SAAADI. CDR3 loop: CASTLSSQGAYEQYF. CDR3 in DNA: TGCGCCAGCACCCTCTCTTCTCAGGGCGCCTACGAGCAGTACTTC.

The V and J genes are TRBV7-8 and TRBJ2-7, with 8 bases identical to TRBD1. The CDR3 length is 14 residues. Germline lookup yields CDR1 SGHVS and CDR2 FQNEAQ. J gave up 4 bases and V 5 bases, and 7 bases lay outside the gene matches. In nucleotides, the CDR3 is TGTGCCAGCAGCCCCGGGACAGGAGGGTACGAGCAGTACTTC. As protein: CASSPGTGGYEQYF.

The CDR3 loop is CASGAGTGRETQYF. CDR3 nucleotide sequence: TGTGCCAGCGGGGCGGGGACAGGGAGGGAGACCCAGTACTTC. This chain joins TRBV6-5 and TRBJ2-5; 9 bases are a match to TRBD1. The trim removed 8 bases at V and 5 bases at J, leaving 9 bases unmatched. The CDR3 runs 14 residues. Per the germline V gene, CDR1 is MNHEY and CDR2 is SVGAGI.

The genes are TRBV28 and TRBJ2-7; 11 bases line up with TRBD1. This CDR3 has 14 residues. Per germline, CDR1 MDHEN and CDR2 SYDVKM. Trimming took 6 bases from V and 2 from J; bases not matched to a gene: 3. The CDR3 DNA reads TGTGCCAGCAGACCGGGACAGGGGGCCTACGAGCAGTACTTC. Translating gives CASRPGQGAYEQYF.

This clone was counted only a few times. The chain has TRBV6-6 and TRBJ2-1, with 8 bases that match TRBD1. Germline loops: CDR1 MNHNY, CDR2 SVGAGI (reference sequence). CDR3 length equals 13 residues. The J segment lost 4 bases and the V segment lost 9 bases, leaving 5 bases of the junction unmatched. The CDR3 region has the DNA TGTGCCAGTGCGGGGACAGGATACAATGAGCAGTTCTTC. Translating it yields CASAGTGYNEQFF.